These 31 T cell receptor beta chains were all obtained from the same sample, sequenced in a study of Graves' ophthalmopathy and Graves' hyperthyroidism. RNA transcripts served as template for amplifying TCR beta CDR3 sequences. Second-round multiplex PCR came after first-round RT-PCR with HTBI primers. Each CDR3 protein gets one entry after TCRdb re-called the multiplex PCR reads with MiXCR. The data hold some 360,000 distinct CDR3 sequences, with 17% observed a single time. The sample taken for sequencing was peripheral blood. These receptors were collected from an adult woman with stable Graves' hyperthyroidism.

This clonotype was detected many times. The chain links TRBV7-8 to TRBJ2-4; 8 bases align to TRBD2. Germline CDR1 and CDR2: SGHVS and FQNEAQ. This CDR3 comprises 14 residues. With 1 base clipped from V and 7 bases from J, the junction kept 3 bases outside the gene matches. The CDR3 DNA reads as TGTGCCAGCAGCTTAGAAGCGGGAGTGAACATTCAGTACTTC. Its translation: CASSLEAGVNIQYF.

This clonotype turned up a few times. CDR3 sequence (DNA): TGTGCCAGCAGCCAAGAGAAGGGATACGAGCAGTACTTC. It translates to CASSQEKGYEQYF. This chain joins TRBV3-1 and TRBJ2-7, with D unclear. The V gene lost 0 bases and the J gene lost 4 bases, with 7 bases spanning the gap. The CDR3 sequence is 13 residues long. CDR1 is LGHDT and CDR2 is YNNKEL in the germline V gene (reference sequence).

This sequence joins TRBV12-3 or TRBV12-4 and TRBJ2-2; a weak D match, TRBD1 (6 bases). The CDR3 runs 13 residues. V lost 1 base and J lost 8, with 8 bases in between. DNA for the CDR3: TGTGCCAGCAGTTTAGACAGGGAGGGGGAGCTGTTTTTT. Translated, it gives CASSLDREGELFF.

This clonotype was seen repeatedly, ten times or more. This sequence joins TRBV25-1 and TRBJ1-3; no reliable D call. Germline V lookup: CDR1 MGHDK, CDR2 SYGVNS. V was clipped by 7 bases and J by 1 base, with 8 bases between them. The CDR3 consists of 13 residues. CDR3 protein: CASNEGSGNTIYF. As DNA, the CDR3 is TGTGCCAGCAACGAGGGTTCTGGAAACACCATATATTTT.

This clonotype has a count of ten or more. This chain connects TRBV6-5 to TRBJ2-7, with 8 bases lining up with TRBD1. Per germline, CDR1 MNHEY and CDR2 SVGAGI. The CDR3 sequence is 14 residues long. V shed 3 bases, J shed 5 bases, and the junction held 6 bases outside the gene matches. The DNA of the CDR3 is TGTGCCAGCAGTTATTCGACAGGGGACCACGAGCAGTACTTC. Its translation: CASSYSTGDHEQYF.

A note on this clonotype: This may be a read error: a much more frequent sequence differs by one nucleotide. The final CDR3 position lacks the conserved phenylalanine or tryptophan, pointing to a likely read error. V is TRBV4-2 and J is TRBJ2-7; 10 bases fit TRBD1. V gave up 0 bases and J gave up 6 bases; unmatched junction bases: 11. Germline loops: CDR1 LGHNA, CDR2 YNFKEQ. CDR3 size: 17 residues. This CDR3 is CASSQDLQGQGGFEQYY. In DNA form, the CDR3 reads TGTGCCAGCAGCCAAGATCTGCAAGGACAGGGGGGCTTCGAGCAGTACTAC.

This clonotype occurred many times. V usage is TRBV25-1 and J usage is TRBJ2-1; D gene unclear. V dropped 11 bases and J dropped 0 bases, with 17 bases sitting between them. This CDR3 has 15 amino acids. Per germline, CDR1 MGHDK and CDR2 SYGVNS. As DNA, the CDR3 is TGTGCCTTCCGAGTGGCGACAAGCTCCTACAATGAGCAGTTCTTC. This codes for CAFRVATSSYNEQFF.

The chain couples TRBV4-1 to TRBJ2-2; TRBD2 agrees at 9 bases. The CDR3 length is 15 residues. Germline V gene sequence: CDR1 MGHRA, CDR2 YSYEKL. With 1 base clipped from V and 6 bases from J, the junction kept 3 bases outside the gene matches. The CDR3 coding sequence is TGCGCCAGCAGCCAAGGAATAGCGGGGGCCGGGGAGCTGTTTTTT. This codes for CASSQGIAGAGELFF.

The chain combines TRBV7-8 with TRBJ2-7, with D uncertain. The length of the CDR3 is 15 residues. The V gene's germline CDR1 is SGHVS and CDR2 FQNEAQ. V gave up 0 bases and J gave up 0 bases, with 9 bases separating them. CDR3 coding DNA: TGTGCCAGCAGCTTAGCGGCGGATAGCTCCTACGAGCAGTACTTC. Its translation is CASSLAADSSYEQYF.

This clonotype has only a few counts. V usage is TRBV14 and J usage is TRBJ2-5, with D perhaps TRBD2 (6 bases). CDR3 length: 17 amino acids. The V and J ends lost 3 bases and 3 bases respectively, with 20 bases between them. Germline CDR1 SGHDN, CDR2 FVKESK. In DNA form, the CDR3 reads TGTGCCAGCAGCCACCGGTACCCGGGACTCCAAAAAGAGACCCAGTACTTC. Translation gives CASSHRYPGLQKETQYF.

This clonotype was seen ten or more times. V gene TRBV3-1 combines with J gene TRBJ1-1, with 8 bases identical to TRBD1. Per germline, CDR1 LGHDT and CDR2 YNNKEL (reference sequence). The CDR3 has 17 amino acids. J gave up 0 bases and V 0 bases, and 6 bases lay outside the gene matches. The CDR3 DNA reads TGTGCCAGCAGCCAAGACCCGACAGGGGCTGTGAACACTGAAGCTTTCTTT. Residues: CASSQDPTGAVNTEAFF.

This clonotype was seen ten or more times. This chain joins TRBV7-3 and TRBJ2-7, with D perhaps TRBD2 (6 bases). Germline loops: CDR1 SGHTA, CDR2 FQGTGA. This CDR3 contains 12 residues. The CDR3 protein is CASWGEMGEQYF. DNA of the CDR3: TGTGCAAGCTGGGGGGAAATGGGCGAGCAGTACTTC.

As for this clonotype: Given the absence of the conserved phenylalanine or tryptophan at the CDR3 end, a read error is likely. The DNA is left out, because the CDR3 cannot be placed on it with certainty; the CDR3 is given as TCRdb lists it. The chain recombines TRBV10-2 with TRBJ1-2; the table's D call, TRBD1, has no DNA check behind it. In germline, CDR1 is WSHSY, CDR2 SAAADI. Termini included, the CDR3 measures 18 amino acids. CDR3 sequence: CASSDPRDRGDLGYGFTV.

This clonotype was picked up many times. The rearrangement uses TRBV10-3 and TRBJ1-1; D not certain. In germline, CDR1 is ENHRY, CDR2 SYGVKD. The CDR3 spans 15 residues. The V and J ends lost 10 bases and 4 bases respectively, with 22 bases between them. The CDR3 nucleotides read TGTGCCACATGGTCGAGAGACTTTTATATCACTGAAGCTTTCTTT. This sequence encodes CATWSRDFYITEAFF.

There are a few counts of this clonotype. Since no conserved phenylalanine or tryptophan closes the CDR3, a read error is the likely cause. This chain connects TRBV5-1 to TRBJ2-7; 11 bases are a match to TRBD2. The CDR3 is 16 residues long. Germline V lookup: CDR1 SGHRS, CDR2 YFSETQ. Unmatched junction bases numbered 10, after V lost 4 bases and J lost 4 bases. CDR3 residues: CASSTIAGGPDYEQYL. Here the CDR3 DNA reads TGCGCCAGCAGCACCATAGCGGGAGGGCCGGATTACGAGCAGTACTTA.

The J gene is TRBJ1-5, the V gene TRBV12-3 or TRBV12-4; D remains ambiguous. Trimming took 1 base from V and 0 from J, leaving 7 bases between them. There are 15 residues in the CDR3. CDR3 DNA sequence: TGTGCCAGCAGTTTAGGAGCGGATAGCAATCAGCCCCAGCATTTT. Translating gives CASSLGADSNQPQHF.

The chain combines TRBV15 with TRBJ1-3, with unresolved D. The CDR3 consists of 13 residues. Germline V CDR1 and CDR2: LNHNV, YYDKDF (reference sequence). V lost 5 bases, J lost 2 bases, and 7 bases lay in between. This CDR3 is CATSPNPGNTIYF. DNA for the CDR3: TGTGCCACCAGCCCGAATCCTGGAAACACCATATATTTT.

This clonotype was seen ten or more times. CDR3 protein: CASRLAGHSYEQYF. The CDR3 region has the DNA TGTGCCAGCAGACTAGCGGGACACTCCTACGAGCAGTACTTC. The rearrangement joins TRBV13 to TRBJ2-7, with 10 bases fitting TRBD2. Germline assignment: CDR1 PRHDT and CDR2 FYEKMQ (reference sequence). V shed 6 bases and J 0 bases; nucleotides not matched to a gene: 2. CDR3 length: 14 residues.

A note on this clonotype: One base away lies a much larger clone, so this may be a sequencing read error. The CDR3 is CASCGRGTPYEQYF. The DNA for the CDR3 is TGTGCCAGCTGCGGCAGGGGGACCCCCTACGAGCAGTACTTC. The chain combines TRBV14 with TRBJ2-7, with TRBD1 matching over 7 bases. The CDR3 sequence is 14 residues long. The germline V gene has CDR1 SGHDN and CDR2 FVKESK. The V and J ends lost 8 bases and 2 bases, in that order; junction bases with no gene match: 9.

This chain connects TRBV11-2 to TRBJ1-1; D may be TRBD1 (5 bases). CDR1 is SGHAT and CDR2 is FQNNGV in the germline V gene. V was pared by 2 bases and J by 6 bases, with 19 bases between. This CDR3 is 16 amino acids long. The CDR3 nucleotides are TGTGCCAGCAGCTTAAAATTGACCTGGGACGGCCCTGAAGCTTTCTTT. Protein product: CASSLKLTWDGPEAFF. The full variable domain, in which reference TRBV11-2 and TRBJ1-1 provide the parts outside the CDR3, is EAGVAQSPRYKIIEKRQSVAFWCNPISGHATLYWYQQILGQGPKLLIQFQNNGVVDDSQLPKDRFSAERLKGVDSTLKIQPAKLEDSAVYLCASSLKLTWDGPEAFFGQGTRLTVV.

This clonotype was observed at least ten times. CDR3 in DNA: TGTGCCAGCAGCTACAGGGCCCCTGAAGCTTTCTTT. Translation gives CASSYRAPEAFF. This chain links TRBV6-5 with TRBJ1-1, with a possible D match to TRBD1 (6 bases). Germline loops: CDR1 MNHEY, CDR2 SVGAGI. V lost 6 bases to trimming and J lost 6 bases, with 11 bases between them. The length of the CDR3 is 12 residues.

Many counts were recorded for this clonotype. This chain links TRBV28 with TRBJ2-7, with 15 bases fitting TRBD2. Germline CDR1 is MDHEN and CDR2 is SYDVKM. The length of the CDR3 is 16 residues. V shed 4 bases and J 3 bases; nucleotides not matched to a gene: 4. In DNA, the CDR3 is TGTGCCAGCAGTTCCGGGACTAGCGGGAGGTTCTACGAGCAGTACTTC. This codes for CASSSGTSGRFYEQYF.

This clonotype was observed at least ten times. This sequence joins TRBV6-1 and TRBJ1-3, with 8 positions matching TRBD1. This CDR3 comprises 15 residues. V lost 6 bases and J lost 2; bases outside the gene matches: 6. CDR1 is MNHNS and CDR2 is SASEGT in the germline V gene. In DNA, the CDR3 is TGTGCCAGCAGCTTCGACAGGGGACCTGGAAACACCATATATTTT. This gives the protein CASSFDRGPGNTIYF.

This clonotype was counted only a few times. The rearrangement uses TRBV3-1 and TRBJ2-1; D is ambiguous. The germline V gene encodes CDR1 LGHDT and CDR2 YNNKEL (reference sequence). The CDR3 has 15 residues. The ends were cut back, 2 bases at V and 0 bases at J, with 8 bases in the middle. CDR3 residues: CASSQTPSSYNEQFF. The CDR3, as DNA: TGTGCCAGCAGCCAAACTCCCAGCTCCTACAATGAGCAGTTCTTC.

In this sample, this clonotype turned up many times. CDR3 in DNA: TGCAGCGTTGAGTCTAGCGACGGCTCCTACGAGCAGTACTTC. Residues: CSVESSDGSYEQYF. The rearrangement joins TRBV29-1 to TRBJ2-7, with D maybe TRBD2 (6 bases). Between the trimmed V and J ends, which lost 3 bases and 0 bases, there was a span of 12 bases. The CDR3 is 14 residues long. Germline V CDR1 and CDR2: SQVTM, ANQGSEA.

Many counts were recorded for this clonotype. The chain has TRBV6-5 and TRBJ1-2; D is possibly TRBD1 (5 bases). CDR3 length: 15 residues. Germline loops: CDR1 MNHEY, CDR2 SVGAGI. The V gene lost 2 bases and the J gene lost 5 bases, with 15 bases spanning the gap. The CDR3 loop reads CASSYGGAGVYGYTF. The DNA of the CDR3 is TGTGCCAGCAGTTACGGCGGGGCGGGGGTTTATGGCTACACCTTC.

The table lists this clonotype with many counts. CDR3: CASSSRGVLETQYF. The CDR3 nucleotides read TGTGCCAGCAGCTCCCGCGGGGTTTTAGAGACCCAGTACTTC. The V gene is TRBV7-9, the J gene TRBJ2-5; weak D call: TRBD2 (6 bases). CDR1 and CDR2 from the germline V gene are SEHNR and FQNEAQ (reference sequence). CDR3 size: 14 residues. V was shortened by 4 bases and J by 4 bases, with 13 bases between the two germline ends.

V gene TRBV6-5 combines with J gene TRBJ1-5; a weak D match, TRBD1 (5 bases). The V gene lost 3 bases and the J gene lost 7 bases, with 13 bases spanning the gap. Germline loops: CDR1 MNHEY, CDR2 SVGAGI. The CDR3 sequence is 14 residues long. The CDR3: CASSYGGAGQPQHF. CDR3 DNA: TGTGCCAGCAGTTATGGTGGGGCCGGCCAGCCCCAGCATTTT.

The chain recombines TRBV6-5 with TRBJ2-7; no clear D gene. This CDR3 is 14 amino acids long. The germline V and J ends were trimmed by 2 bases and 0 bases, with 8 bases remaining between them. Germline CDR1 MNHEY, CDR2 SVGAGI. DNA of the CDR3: TGTGCCAGCAGTTACAGGGAAAGCTCCTACGAGCAGTACTTC. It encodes CASSYRESSYEQYF.

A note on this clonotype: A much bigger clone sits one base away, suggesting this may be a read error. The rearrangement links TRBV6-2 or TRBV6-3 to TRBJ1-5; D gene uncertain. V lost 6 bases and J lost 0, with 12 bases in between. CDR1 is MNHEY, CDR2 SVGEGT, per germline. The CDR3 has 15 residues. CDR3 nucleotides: TGTGCCAGCAGAGCCGGCATTAGTAGCAATCAGCCCCAGCATTTT. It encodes CASRAGISSNQPQHF.

The CDR3 DNA is TGTGCCAGCAGTTTATGGGGACAGGGGCTTCCTGAAGCTTTCTTT. It is translated as CASSLWGQGLPEAFF. The V and J genes are TRBV28 and TRBJ1-1, with TRBD1 matching over 10 bases. CDR1 MDHEN and CDR2 SYDVKM come from the germline V gene. The J segment lost 6 bases and the V segment lost 0 bases, leaving 4 bases of the junction unmatched. CDR3 length: 15 residues.